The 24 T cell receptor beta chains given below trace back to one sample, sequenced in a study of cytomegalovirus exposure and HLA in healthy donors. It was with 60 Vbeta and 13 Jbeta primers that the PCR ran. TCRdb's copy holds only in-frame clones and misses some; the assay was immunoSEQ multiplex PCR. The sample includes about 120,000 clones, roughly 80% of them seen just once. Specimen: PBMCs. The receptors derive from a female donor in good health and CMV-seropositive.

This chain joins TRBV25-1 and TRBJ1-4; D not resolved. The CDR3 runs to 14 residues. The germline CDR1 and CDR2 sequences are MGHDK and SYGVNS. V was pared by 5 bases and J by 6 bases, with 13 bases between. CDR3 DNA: TGTGCCAGCAGTCAGACTTTAGACCATGAAAAACTGTTTTTT. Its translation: CASSQTLDHEKLFF.

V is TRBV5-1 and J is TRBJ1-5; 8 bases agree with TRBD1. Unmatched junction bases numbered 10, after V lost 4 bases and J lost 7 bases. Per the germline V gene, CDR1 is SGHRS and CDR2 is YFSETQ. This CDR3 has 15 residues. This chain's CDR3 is CASSPETGERQPQHF. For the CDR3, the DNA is TGCGCCAGCAGCCCGGAGACAGGGGAGAGACAGCCCCAGCATTTT. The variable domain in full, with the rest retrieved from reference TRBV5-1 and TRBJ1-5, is KAGVTQTPRYLIKTRGQQVTLSCSPISGHRSVSWYQQTPGQGLQFLFEYFSETQRNKGNFPGRFSGRQFSNSRSEMNVSTLELGDSALYLCASSPETGERQPQHFGDGTRLSIL.

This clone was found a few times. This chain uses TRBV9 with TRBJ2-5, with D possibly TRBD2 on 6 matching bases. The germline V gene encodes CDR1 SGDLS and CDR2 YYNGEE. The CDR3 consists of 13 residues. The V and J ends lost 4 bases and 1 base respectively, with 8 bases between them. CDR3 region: CASSTSSQETQYF. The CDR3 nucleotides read TGTGCCAGCAGCACTAGCAGCCAAGAGACCCAGTACTTC.

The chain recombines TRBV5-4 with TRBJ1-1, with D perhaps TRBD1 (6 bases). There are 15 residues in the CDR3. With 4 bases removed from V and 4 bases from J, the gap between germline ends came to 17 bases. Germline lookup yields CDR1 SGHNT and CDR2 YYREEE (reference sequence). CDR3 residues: CASSQIIQGSTEAFF. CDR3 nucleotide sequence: TGTGCCAGCAGCCAAATAATTCAGGGGAGCACTGAAGCTTTCTTT.

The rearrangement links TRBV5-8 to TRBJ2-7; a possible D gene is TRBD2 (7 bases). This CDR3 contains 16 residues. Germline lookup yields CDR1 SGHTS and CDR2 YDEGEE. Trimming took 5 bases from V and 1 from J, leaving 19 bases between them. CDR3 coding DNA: TGTGCCAGCAGTCTTCTAACAGGGAGGGGTTCCTACGAGCAGTACTTC. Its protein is CASSLLTGRGSYEQYF.

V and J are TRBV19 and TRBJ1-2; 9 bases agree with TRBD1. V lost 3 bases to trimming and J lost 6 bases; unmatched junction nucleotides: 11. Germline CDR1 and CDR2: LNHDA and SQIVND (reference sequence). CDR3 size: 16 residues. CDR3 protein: CASSIQLGQGRDGYTF. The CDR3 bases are TGTGCCAGTAGTATTCAACTTGGACAGGGGCGAGATGGCTACACCTTC.

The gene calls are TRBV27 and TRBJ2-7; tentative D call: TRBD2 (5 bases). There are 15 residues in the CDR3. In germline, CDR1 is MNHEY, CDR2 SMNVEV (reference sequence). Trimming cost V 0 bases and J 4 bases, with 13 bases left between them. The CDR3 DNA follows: TGTGCCAGCAGTTTATCGCCCGGGAACCAGTACGAGCAGTACTTC. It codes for CASSLSPGNQYEQYF.

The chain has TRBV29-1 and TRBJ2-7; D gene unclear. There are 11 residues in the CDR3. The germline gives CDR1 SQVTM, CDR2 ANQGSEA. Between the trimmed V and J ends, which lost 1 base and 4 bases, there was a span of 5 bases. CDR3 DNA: TGCAGCGTTGAAGGCCGGTACGAGCAGTACTTC. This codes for CSVEGRYEQYF.

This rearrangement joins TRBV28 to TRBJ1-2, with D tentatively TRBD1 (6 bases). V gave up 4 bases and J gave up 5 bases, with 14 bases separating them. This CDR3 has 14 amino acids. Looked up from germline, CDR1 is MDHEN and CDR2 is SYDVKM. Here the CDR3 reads CASSSRGRGYGYTF. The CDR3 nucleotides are TGTGCCAGCAGTTCCAGGGGACGGGGATATGGCTACACCTTC.

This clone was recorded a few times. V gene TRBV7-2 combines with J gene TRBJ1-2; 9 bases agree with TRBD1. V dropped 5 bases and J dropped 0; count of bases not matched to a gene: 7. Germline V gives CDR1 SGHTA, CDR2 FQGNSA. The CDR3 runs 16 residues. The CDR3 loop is CASSPPGQGPNYGYTF. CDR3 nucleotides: TGTGCCAGCAGCCCCCCGGGACAGGGCCCTAACTATGGCTACACCTTC.

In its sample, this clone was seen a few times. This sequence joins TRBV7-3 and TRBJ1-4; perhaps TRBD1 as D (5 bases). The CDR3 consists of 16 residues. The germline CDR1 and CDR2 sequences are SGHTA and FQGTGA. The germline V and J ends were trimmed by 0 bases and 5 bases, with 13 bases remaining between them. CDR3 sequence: CASSLTSGPSNEKLFF. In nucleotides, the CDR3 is TGTGCCAGCAGCTTAACCTCAGGGCCCTCCAATGAAAAACTGTTTTTT.

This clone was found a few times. The CDR3 DNA sequence: TGTGCCAGCAGCTCCGACAGATGGACAGGGGAGGCTTTCTTT. It codes for CASSSDRWTGEAFF. The J gene is TRBJ1-1, the V gene TRBV5-6; 9 nucleotides match TRBD1. Per the germline V gene, CDR1 is SGHDT and CDR2 is YYEEEE. The CDR3 loop spans 14 amino acids. V lost 3 bases to trimming and J lost 11 bases; unmatched junction nucleotides: 11.

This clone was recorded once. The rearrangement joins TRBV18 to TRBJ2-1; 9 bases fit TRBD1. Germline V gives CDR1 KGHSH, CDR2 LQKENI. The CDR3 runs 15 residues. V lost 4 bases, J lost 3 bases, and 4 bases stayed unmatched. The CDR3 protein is CASSLGTGFYNEQFF. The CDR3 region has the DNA TGTGCCAGCTCACTCGGGACAGGGTTCTACAATGAGCAGTTCTTC.

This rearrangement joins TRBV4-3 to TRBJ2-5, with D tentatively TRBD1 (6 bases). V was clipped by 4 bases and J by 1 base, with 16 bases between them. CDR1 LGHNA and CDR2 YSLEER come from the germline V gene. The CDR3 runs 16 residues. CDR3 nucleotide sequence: TGCGCCAGCAGCCGAGGGGGATCACGGGTCCAAGAGACCCAGTACTTC. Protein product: CASSRGGSRVQETQYF.

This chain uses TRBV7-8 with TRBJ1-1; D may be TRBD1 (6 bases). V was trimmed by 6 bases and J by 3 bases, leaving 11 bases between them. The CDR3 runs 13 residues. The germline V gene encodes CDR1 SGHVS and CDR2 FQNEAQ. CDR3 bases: TGTGCCAGCAGTTTGGACAGCCACACTGAAGCTTTCTTT. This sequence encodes CASSLDSHTEAFF.

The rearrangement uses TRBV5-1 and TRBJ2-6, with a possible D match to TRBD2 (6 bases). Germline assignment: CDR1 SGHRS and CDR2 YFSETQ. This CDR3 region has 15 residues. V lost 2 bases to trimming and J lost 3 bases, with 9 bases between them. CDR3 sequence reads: CASSFGGGGANVLTF. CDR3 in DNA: TGCGCCAGCAGCTTTGGGGGAGGTGGGGCCAACGTCCTGACTTTC.

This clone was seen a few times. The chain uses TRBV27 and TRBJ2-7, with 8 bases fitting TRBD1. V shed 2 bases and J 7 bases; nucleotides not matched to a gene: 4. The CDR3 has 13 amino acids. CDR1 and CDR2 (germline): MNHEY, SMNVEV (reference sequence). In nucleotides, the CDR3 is TGTGCCAGCAGTTTAACGACAGGGGAGGAGCAGTACTTC. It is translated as CASSLTTGEEQYF.

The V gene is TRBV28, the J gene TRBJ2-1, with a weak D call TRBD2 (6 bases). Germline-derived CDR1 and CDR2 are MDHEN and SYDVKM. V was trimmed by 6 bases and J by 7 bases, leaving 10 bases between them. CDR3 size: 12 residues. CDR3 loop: CASSRLANEQFF. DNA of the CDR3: TGTGCCAGCAGCCGTCTAGCGAATGAGCAGTTCTTC.

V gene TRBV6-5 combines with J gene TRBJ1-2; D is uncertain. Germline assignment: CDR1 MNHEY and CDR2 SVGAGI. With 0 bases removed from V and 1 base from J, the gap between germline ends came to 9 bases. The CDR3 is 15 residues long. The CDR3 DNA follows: TGTGCCAGCAGTTACTCGAACCAGGATAACTATGGCTACACCTTC. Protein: CASSYSNQDNYGYTF.

In DNA form, the CDR3 reads TGTGCCAGCAGCCCACGGACTAGCTTGGGTGAGCAGTTCTTC. Translation gives CASSPRTSLGEQFF. V usage is TRBV11-3 and J usage is TRBJ2-1; TRBD2 matches at 8 bases. CDR3 length equals 14 residues. CDR1 SGHNT and CDR2 YENEEA come from the germline V gene. V dropped 5 bases and J dropped 9; count of bases not matched to a gene: 9.

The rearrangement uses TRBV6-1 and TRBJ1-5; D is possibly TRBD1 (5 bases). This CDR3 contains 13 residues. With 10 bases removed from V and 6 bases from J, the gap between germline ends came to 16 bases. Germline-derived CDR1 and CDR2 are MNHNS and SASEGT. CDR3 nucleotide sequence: TGTGCCACCCAGCTCGGGGGTCCTCAGCCCCAGCATTTT. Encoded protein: CATQLGGPQPQHF.

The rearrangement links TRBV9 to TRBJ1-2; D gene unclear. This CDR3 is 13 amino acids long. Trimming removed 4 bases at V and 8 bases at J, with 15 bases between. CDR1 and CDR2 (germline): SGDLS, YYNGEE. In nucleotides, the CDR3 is TGTGCCAGCAGCAAGGGAGGGTTTAGCGGCTACACCTTC. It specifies CASSKGGFSGYTF.

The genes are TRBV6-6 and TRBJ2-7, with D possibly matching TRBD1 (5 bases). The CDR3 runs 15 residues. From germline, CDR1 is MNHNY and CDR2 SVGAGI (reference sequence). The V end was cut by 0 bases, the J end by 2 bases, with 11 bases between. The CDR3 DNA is TGTGCCAGCAGTTACTCCAGGGCCGGCCCCTACGAGCAGTACTTC. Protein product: CASSYSRAGPYEQYF.

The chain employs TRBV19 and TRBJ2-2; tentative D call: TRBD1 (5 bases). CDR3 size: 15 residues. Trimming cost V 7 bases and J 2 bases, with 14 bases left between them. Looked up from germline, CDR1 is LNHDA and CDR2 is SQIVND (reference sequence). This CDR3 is CASTMRQGNTGELFF. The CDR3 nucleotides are TGTGCCAGTACCATGAGGCAGGGAAACACCGGGGAGCTGTTTTTT.